Each of the 23 T cell receptor beta chains below was sequenced from the same sample in a study of read filtering for tumor transcriptome and immune sequencing. From around 0.4 ug of RNA, a library with molecular barcoded alpha/delta and beta/gamma adaptors was made. TCRdb itself ran the reads through MiXCR, one entry per CDR3 protein. The repertoire includes some 80,000 distinct CDR3 sequences, 9% to 15% of them detected once, and 15% sits in the top ten. Material: a population of CD138-negative cells sorted from bone marrow. The source of these receptors is a donor at least 40 years old with multiple myeloma.

V gene TRBV15 combines with J gene TRBJ2-7; a weak D match, TRBD2 (5 bases). V lost 2 bases, J lost 6 bases, and 11 bases lay in between. Per the germline V gene, CDR1 is LNHNV and CDR2 is YYDKDF (reference sequence). This CDR3 has 13 residues. This CDR3 reads CATSRPWTGEQYF. The CDR3 DNA follows: TGTGCCACCAGCAGACCCTGGACTGGCGAGCAGTACTTC. The full variable domain, in which reference TRBV15 and TRBJ2-7 provide the parts outside the CDR3, is DAMVIQNPRYQVTQFGKPVTLSCSQTLNHNVMYWYQQKSSQAPKLLFHYYDKDFNNEADTPDNFQSRRPNTSFCFLDIRSPGLGDTAMYLCATSRPWTGEQYFGPGTRLTVT.

The genes are TRBV20-1 and TRBJ2-7, with 13 nucleotides matching TRBD2. V dropped 0 bases and J dropped 1; count of bases not matched to a gene: 6. The CDR3 has 17 residues. Germline lookup yields CDR1 DFQATT and CDR2 SNEGSKA (reference sequence). CDR3 protein: CSARDFTSGRGSYEQYF. In DNA form, the CDR3 reads TGCAGTGCTAGAGATTTCACTAGCGGGAGGGGATCCTACGAGCAGTACTTC.

This clonotype was counted many times. This chain connects TRBV5-1 to TRBJ2-7; 8 nucleotides match TRBD2. This CDR3 spans 16 amino acids. The ends lost 4 bases at V and 0 bases at J; junction bases unmatched: 9. The germline CDR1 and CDR2 sequences are SGHRS and YFSETQ. CDR3 DNA sequence: TGCGCCAGCAGCAAGGGAGCCGGGACTAGCTCCTACGAGCAGTACTTC. It codes for CASSKGAGTSSYEQYF.

This clonotype has at least ten counts. This CDR3 is CASSPQGRVYEQYF. Written as DNA, the CDR3 is TGCGCCAGCAGCCCCCAGGGGCGAGTCTACGAGCAGTACTTC. The V and J genes are TRBV5-1 and TRBJ2-7, with D possibly being TRBD1 (6 bases). V was shortened by 4 bases and J by 3 bases, with 14 bases between the two germline ends. The length of the CDR3 is 14 residues. Germline CDR1 is SGHRS and CDR2 is YFSETQ.

This clonotype was seen at least ten times. The chain combines TRBV2 with TRBJ1-1; D possibly corresponds to TRBD1 (6 bases). The CDR3 covers 12 residues. With 8 bases removed from V and 6 bases from J, the gap between germline ends came to 13 bases. Germline assignment: CDR1 SNHLY and CDR2 FYNNEI. The CDR3 reads CASLGGDPEAFF. The CDR3 DNA reads as TGTGCCAGCTTAGGGGGAGACCCTGAAGCTTTCTTT.

This clonotype ranks as medium-sized. The chain combines TRBV5-1 with TRBJ2-7; 9 bases match TRBD1. The CDR3 loop spans 15 amino acids. V shed 4 bases, J shed 2 bases, and the junction held 7 bases outside the gene matches. The germline V gene encodes CDR1 SGHRS and CDR2 YFSETQ. The CDR3 reads CASSARTGEPYEQYF. The CDR3 nucleotides read TGCGCCAGCAGCGCCAGGACAGGGGAACCCTACGAGCAGTACTTC. Looking up the rest from reference TRBV5-1 and TRBJ2-7 gives the full variable domain: KAGVTQTPRYLIKTRGQQVTLSCSPISGHRSVSWYQQTPGQGLQFLFEYFSETQRNKGNFPGRFSGRQFSNSRSEMNVSTLELGDSALYLCASSARTGEPYEQYFGPGTRLTVT.

This clonotype was counted ten times or more. This chain links TRBV5-1 with TRBJ1-1, with D uncertain. Germline CDR1 is SGHRS and CDR2 is YFSETQ. The CDR3 is 13 amino acids. V lost 7 bases and J lost 0, with 10 bases in between. The CDR3 sequence is CASSDGMNTEAFF. The CDR3 region has the DNA TGCGCCAGCTCAGACGGCATGAACACTGAAGCTTTCTTT. Full variable domain (outside the CDR3, taken from reference TRBV5-1 and TRBJ1-1): KAGVTQTPRYLIKTRGQQVTLSCSPISGHRSVSWYQQTPGQGLQFLFEYFSETQRNKGNFPGRFSGRQFSNSRSEMNVSTLELGDSALYLCASSDGMNTEAFFGQGTRLTVV.

This clonotype was seen at least ten times. The rearrangement joins TRBV7-8 to TRBJ2-2; tentatively, D is TRBD2 (6 bases). Germline V gene lookup returns CDR1 SGHVS and CDR2 FQNEAQ. V lost 5 bases to trimming and J lost 3 bases, with 19 bases between them. This CDR3 comprises 17 residues. CDR3 DNA sequence: TGTGCCAGCAGCCCCACGGGACTCAGGGAGGACACCGGGGAGCTGTTTTTT. Its protein is CASSPTGLREDTGELFF.

This clonotype was detected ten times or more. The chain combines TRBV2 with TRBJ1-5, with a possible D match to TRBD1 (5 bases). The germline V gene has CDR1 SNHLY and CDR2 FYNNEI. The CDR3 runs 15 residues. V was clipped by 3 bases and J by 3 bases, with 12 bases between them. For the CDR3, the DNA is TGTGCCAGCAGTGATTTCTCAGGGAACAATCAGCCCCAGCATTTT. It codes for CASSDFSGNNQPQHF. The full variable domain, completed using reference TRBV2 and TRBJ1-5, is EPEVTQTPSHQVTQMGQEVILRCVPISNHLYFYWYRQILGQKVEFLVSFYNNEISEKSEIFDDQFSVERPDGSNFTLKIRSTKLEDSAMYFCASSDFSGNNQPQHFGDGTRLSIL.

This clonotype was detected ten times or more. V usage is TRBV19 and J usage is TRBJ2-3; 13 nucleotides agree with TRBD2. V lost 4 bases, J lost 5 bases, and 3 bases stayed unmatched. Germline CDR1 LNHDA, CDR2 SQIVND (reference sequence). The CDR3 totals 15 residues. The chain's CDR3 is CASSTGLAGVDTQYF. The CDR3 nucleotides read TGTGCCAGTAGTACCGGACTAGCGGGGGTAGATACGCAGTATTTT. The full variable domain, with the rest looked up from reference TRBV19 and TRBJ2-3, is DGGITQSPKYLFRKEGQNVTLSCEQNLNHDAMYWYRQDPGQGLRLIYYSQIVNDFQKGDIAEGYSVSREKKESFPLTVTSAQKNPTAFYLCASSTGLAGVDTQYFGPGTRLTVL.

There are a few counts of this clonotype. The chain links TRBV4-1 to TRBJ2-3; 9 bases line up with TRBD2. The V segment lost 0 bases and the J segment 6 bases; nucleotides outside the gene matches: 7. The CDR3 runs to 16 residues. Germline V gene data show CDR1 as MGHRA and CDR2 as YSYEKL. CDR3 sequence reads: CASSQDAGGRGDTQYF. CDR3 nucleotides: TGCGCCAGCAGCCAAGATGCGGGAGGGCGGGGGGATACGCAGTATTTT.

This clonotype was counted a few times. This chain connects TRBV11-2 to TRBJ2-5; D is ambiguous. V lost 3 bases to trimming and J lost 5 bases, with 13 bases between them. Germline V gene lookup returns CDR1 SGHAT and CDR2 FQNNGV. This CDR3 is 14 amino acids long. The CDR3 protein is CASSFFSIGETQYF. CDR3 DNA sequence: TGTGCCAGCAGCTTTTTCAGTATAGGGGAGACCCAGTACTTC. Combining the CDR3 with reference TRBV11-2 and TRBJ2-5 gives the whole variable domain EAGVAQSPRYKIIEKRQSVAFWCNPISGHATLYWYQQILGQGPKLLIQFQNNGVVDDSQLPKDRFSAERLKGVDSTLKIQPAKLEDSAVYLCASSFFSIGETQYFGPGTRLLVL.

This clonotype was detected many times. The chain is built from TRBV27 and TRBJ2-7, with D uncertain. V lost 0 bases to trimming and J lost 4 bases, with 16 bases between them. Germline CDR1 is MNHEY and CDR2 is SMNVEV (reference sequence). This CDR3 is 16 amino acids long. CDR3 bases: TGTGCCAGCAGTTTATCAGGCTGGGCTCCAGGTTACGAGCAGTACTTC. Translated, it gives CASSLSGWAPGYEQYF.

In its sample, this clonotype was seen many times. This chain uses TRBV6-2 or TRBV6-3 with TRBJ1-5; 8 nucleotides align to TRBD1. The CDR3 has 15 amino acids. The V gene's germline CDR1 is MNHEY and CDR2 SVGEGT. The V gene end was trimmed by 5 bases and the J gene end by 5 bases; junction bases not matched to a gene: 8. The CDR3 here is CASSPTGGVYQPQHF. For the CDR3, the DNA is TGTGCCAGCAGTCCAACAGGGGGAGTCTATCAGCCCCAGCATTTT.

This clonotype has at least ten counts. The chain couples TRBV5-1 to TRBJ1-1; D call uncertain. The CDR3 is 13 residues long. In germline, CDR1 is SGHRS, CDR2 YFSETQ. V gave up 0 bases and J gave up 0 bases, with 3 bases separating them. The CDR3 DNA reads TGCGCCAGCAGCTTGGTGGTGAACACTGAAGCTTTCTTT. It specifies CASSLVVNTEAFF.

This clonotype was picked up one time. A read error may be the cause here, since a much bigger clone is one base away. V gene TRBV18 combines with J gene TRBJ1-5, with D possibly TRBD1 on 6 matching bases. The germline V gene has CDR1 KGHSH and CDR2 LQKENI. The germline V and J ends were trimmed by 4 bases and 3 bases, with 16 bases remaining between them. The CDR3 is 16 residues long. The CDR3 sequence: CASSRLAPGVNQPQHF. The CDR3 coding sequence is TGTGCCAGCTCACGTCTGGCCCCAGGGGTCAATCAGCCCCAGCATTTT.

This clonotype was recorded at least ten times. This chain links TRBV4-1 with TRBJ1-1; TRBD1 agrees at 9 bases. The germline gives CDR1 MGHRA, CDR2 YSYEKL. This CDR3 contains 18 residues. Trimming took 1 base from V and 1 from J; bases not matched to a gene: 10. The CDR3 loop reads CASSQASIQGARNTEAFF. As DNA, the CDR3 is TGCGCCAGCAGCCAAGCTAGCATACAGGGGGCGCGGAACACTGAAGCTTTCTTT.

A note on this clonotype: A much larger clone differs by one base, so this may be a read error. The CDR3 region is CASSLGSRGTEAFF. The CDR3 coding sequence is TGCGCCAGCAGCTTGGGCAGCAGAGGCACTGAAGCTTTCTTT. The chain recombines TRBV5-1 with TRBJ1-1; no reliable D call. CDR1 SGHRS and CDR2 YFSETQ come from the germline V gene. Trimming stripped 0 bases from V and 4 bases from J, with 10 bases between. The CDR3 spans 14 residues. Based on the CDR3 plus reference TRBV5-1 and TRBJ1-1, the full variable domain is KAGVTQTPRYLIKTRGQQVTLSCSPISGHRSVSWYQQTPGQGLQFLFEYFSETQRNKGNFPGRFSGRQFSNSRSEMNVSTLELGDSALYLCASSLGSRGTEAFFGQGTRLTVV.

This clonotype was detected ten times or more. The chain combines TRBV20-1 with TRBJ2-4; 8 nucleotides line up with TRBD2. V lost 2 bases, J lost 0 bases, and 0 bases stayed unmatched. The CDR3 is 14 amino acids. Germline CDR1 is DFQATT and CDR2 is SNEGSKA (reference sequence). CDR3 DNA sequence: TGCAGTGCTAGACTAGCGGGAGCCAAAAACATTCAGTACTTC. This gives the protein CSARLAGAKNIQYF.

This clonotype has a count of ten or more. The chain links TRBV20-1 to TRBJ1-1; D unresolved. The CDR3 is 14 residues long. The V gene's germline CDR1 is DFQATT and CDR2 SNEGSKA (reference sequence). The V end lost 1 base, the J end lost 2 bases, and 11 bases lay between the germline ends. In DNA, the CDR3 is TGCAGTGCTAGAGTAGGCAGCTCAAACACTGAAGCTTTCTTT. Residues: CSARVGSSNTEAFF.

At least ten counts were recorded for this clonotype. The V call is TRBV7-9, the J call TRBJ1-1; maybe TRBD1 (5 bases). The ends were cut back, 1 base at V and 4 bases at J, with 7 bases in the middle. Germline assignment: CDR1 SEHNR and CDR2 FQNEAQ (reference sequence). The CDR3 extends over 13 amino acids. CDR3 nucleotide sequence: TGTGCCAGCAGCTTAGGCAGGGTCACTGAAGCTTTCTTT. Protein sequence: CASSLGRVTEAFF.

This clonotype showed up just a few times. This rearrangement joins TRBV5-1 to TRBJ2-2; 7 nucleotides align to TRBD1. V lost 3 bases, J lost 0 bases, and 2 bases stayed unmatched. The CDR3 contains 15 residues. The germline V gene encodes CDR1 SGHRS and CDR2 YFSETQ. The CDR3 region has the DNA TGCGCCAGCAGCTCGGGACAGCCGAACACCGGGGAGCTGTTTTTT. It codes for CASSSGQPNTGELFF. Supplemented by reference TRBV5-1 and TRBJ2-2, the full variable domain reads KAGVTQTPRYLIKTRGQQVTLSCSPISGHRSVSWYQQTPGQGLQFLFEYFSETQRNKGNFPGRFSGRQFSNSRSEMNVSTLELGDSALYLCASSSGQPNTGELFFGEGSRLTVL.

This clonotype appeared a few times. This may arise from a read error, as a much more abundant clone is one base away. The genes are TRBV12-3 or TRBV12-4 and TRBJ1-1; D gene ambiguous. The length of the CDR3 is 13 residues. With 1 base removed from V and 4 bases from J, the gap between germline ends came to 7 bases. In DNA, the CDR3 is TGTGCCAGCAGTTTAGAAGAGAGCACTGAAGCTTTCTTT. Its protein is CASSLEESTEAFF.